A selection of T cell receptor beta chains follows, all from one sample in a study of molecular identifiers for immune sequencing clone quantification. Each CDR3 protein gets one entry after TCRdb re-called the PCR reads with MiXCR. This table has approximately 63,000 distinct CDR3 sequences, under 20% appearing once. Sequenced sample: naive CD8+ T cells from blood, with Jurkat cell RNA spiked in. Receptors were obtained from a human donor in good health. Some libraries in this study had Jurkat cell RNA spiked in. The CDR3 runs from the conserved cysteine through the conserved F or W. The order of the fields is CDR3 protein, CDR3 DNA, D gene, clone size, V gene, J gene. D genes are given only for firm matches. The size field is filled for only some rows; it gives once, few, many or a size class.

CDR3: CASSFLRDSATNEKLFF
DNA: TGTGCCAGCAGCTTTCTCCGAGACAGCGCAACTAATGAAAAACTGTTTTTT
D: NA
size: many
V: TRBV7-9
J: TRBJ1-4

CDR3: CSASAIPGLAGVVSYEQYF
DNA: TGCAGTGCTAGTGCAATACCGGGACTAGCGGGAGTAGTCTCCTACGAGCAGTACTTC
D: TRBD2
size: many
V: TRBV20-1
J: TRBJ2-7

CDR3: CASSREGELNQPQHF
DNA: TGCGCCAGCAGCCGGGAGGGGGAGTTGAATCAGCCCCAGCATTTT
D: NA
size: NA
V: TRBV4-1
J: TRBJ1-5

CDR3: CTSSLWVGSSYEQYF
DNA: TGTACCAGCAGCTTGTGGGTAGGGAGCTCCTACGAGCAGTACTTC
D: NA
size: once
V: TRBV5-3
J: TRBJ2-7

CDR3: CSARGLQGVLDSPLHF
DNA: TGCAGTGCTAGAGGGTTACAGGGCGTTTTGGATTCACCCCTCCACTTT
D: NA
size: many
V: TRBV20-1
J: TRBJ1-6

CDR3: CSVEESSLVVQFF
DNA: TGCAGCGTTGAAGAGTCCAGTCTAGTTGTGCAGTTCTTC
D: NA
size: many
V: TRBV29-1
J: TRBJ2-1

CDR3: CASSLRGAGHEQYF
DNA: TGTGCCAGCAGTTTAAGAGGGGCGGGCCACGAGCAGTACTTC
D: NA
size: many
V: TRBV28
J: TRBJ2-7

CDR3: CATSDSYDPTEYNEQFF
DNA: TGTGCCACCAGTGATTCTTATGACCCCACAGAGTACAATGAGCAGTTCTTC
D: NA
size: many
V: TRBV24-1
J: TRBJ2-1

CDR3: CASKGPGGGGRNTEAFF
DNA: TGTGCCAGCAAGGGTCCGGGAGGTGGGGGCAGGAACACTGAAGCTTTCTTT
D: NA
size: many
V: TRBV6-5
J: TRBJ1-1

CDR3: CSAKGLAGVFNEQFF
DNA: TGCAGTGCTAAAGGACTAGCGGGAGTATTTAATGAGCAGTTCTTC
D: TRBD2
size: many
V: TRBV20-1
J: TRBJ2-1

CDR3: CASSPQVGAFF
DNA: TGTGCCAGCAGCCCACAAGTGGGAGCTTTCTTT
D: NA
size: many
V: TRBV7-9
J: TRBJ1-1

CDR3: CASSLAGLAVNEQFF
DNA: TGTGCCAGCAGCTTAGCGGGACTAGCGGTTAATGAGCAGTTCTTC
D: TRBD2
size: many
V: TRBV7-2
J: TRBJ2-1

CDR3: CASSILGVGRSSYNEQFF
DNA: TGTGCCAGTAGTATATTGGGCGTCGGGAGATCTTCCTACAATGAGCAGTTCTTC
D: NA
size: few
V: TRBV19
J: TRBJ2-1

CDR3: CASSPLTYEQYF
DNA: TGTGCCAGCAGCCCCCTCACCTACGAGCAGTACTTC
D: NA
size: few
V: TRBV7-2
J: TRBJ2-7

CDR3: CASSSHPLAGLYNEQFF
DNA: TGTGCCAGCAGCTCACACCCACTAGCGGGGCTCTACAATGAGCAGTTCTTC
D: TRBD2
size: many
V: TRBV11-3
J: TRBJ2-1

CDR3: CASPPDTQYF
DNA: TGTGCCAGCCCGCCAGATACGCAGTATTTT
D: NA
size: many
V: TRBV13
J: TRBJ2-3

CDR3: CASSTGNTEAFF
DNA: TGTGCCAGCTCGACAGGGAACACTGAAGCTTTCTTT
D: NA
size: many
V: TRBV7-9
J: TRBJ1-1

CDR3: CAIQLNNEQFF
DNA: TGTGCCATCCAGCTGAACAATGAGCAGTTCTTC
D: NA
size: NA
V: TRBV2
J: TRBJ2-1

CDR3: CAWSRYRANEKLFF
DNA: TGTGCCTGGAGTAGGTACAGGGCAAATGAAAAACTGTTTTTT
D: NA
size: few
V: TRBV30
J: TRBJ1-4

CDR3: CASRHGQGTDTQYF
DNA: TGTGCCAGCAGACATGGACAGGGTACAGATACGCAGTATTTT
D: TRBD1
size: NA
V: TRBV5-3
J: TRBJ2-3

CDR3: CASRPTLMVGNEKLFF
DNA: TGTGCCAGCAGGCCCACCCTCATGGTCGGGAATGAAAAACTGTTTTTT
D: NA
size: NA
V: TRBV28
J: TRBJ1-4

CDR3: CATSNDLGREGEQFF
DNA: TGTGCCACCAGCAACGACTTAGGGCGGGAAGGTGAGCAGTTCTTC
D: NA
size: NA
V: TRBV15
J: TRBJ2-1

CDR3: CASSPGSGGYEQYF
DNA: TGTGCCAGCAGCCCGGGGAGCGGGGGATACGAGCAGTACTTC
D: TRBD2
size: many
V: TRBV9
J: TRBJ2-7

CDR3: CASSTTSGGYEQYF
DNA: TGTGCCAGCAGCACAACTAGCGGGGGATACGAGCAGTACTTC
D: TRBD2
size: NA
V: TRBV7-8
J: TRBJ2-7

CDR3: CASSHRQGGSDYGYTF
DNA: TGTGCCAGCAGTCACAGACAGGGAGGGTCGGACTATGGCTACACCTTC
D: TRBD1
size: NA
V: TRBV6-5
J: TRBJ1-2

CDR3: CASSSPGQGNEKLFF
DNA: TGTGCCAGCAGTTCACCGGGACAGGGGAATGAAAAACTGTTTTTT
D: TRBD1
size: many
V: TRBV27
J: TRBJ1-4

CDR3: CASSLPPGLVGEQYF
DNA: TGTGCCAGCAGCTTACCCCCGGGACTAGTGGGCGAGCAGTACTTC
D: TRBD2
size: many
V: TRBV7-6
J: TRBJ2-7

CDR3: CASSVGGTTSGRGDEQFF
DNA: TGTGCCAGCAGCGTAGGGGGGACCACTAGCGGGAGGGGGGATGAGCAGTTCTTC
D: TRBD2
size: NA
V: TRBV9
J: TRBJ2-1

CDR3: CASSLEGVTDTQYF
DNA: TGTGCCAGCAGCTTAGAAGGGGTCACAGATACGCAGTATTTT
D: NA
size: many
V: TRBV7-8
J: TRBJ2-3

CDR3: CASSPPGLAGAYEQYF
DNA: TGTGCCAGCAGTCCGCCGGGACTAGCGGGAGCTTACGAGCAGTACTTC
D: TRBD2
size: few
V: TRBV27
J: TRBJ2-7

CDR3: CATRGTGDQPQHF
DNA: TGTGCCACCAGGGGGACAGGTGATCAGCCCCAGCATTTT
D: TRBD1
size: many
V: TRBV24-1
J: TRBJ1-5

CDR3: CASSHLFKGREQFF
DNA: TGTGCCAGCAGCCACCTGTTTAAGGGGCGTGAGCAGTTCTTC
D: NA
size: many
V: TRBV7-8
J: TRBJ2-1

CDR3: CASNSLGLQETRYF
DNA: TGTGCCAGCAATTCTTTGGGACTACAAGAGACCCGGTACTTC
D: TRBD2
size: NA
V: TRBV2
J: TRBJ2-5

CDR3: CASSQGPGLYGTDTQYF
DNA: TGCGCCAGCAGCCAAGGGCCCGGCCTGTATGGCACAGATACGCAGTATTTT
D: NA
size: few
V: TRBV4-1
J: TRBJ2-3

CDR3: CASSPRRGRDDWYGYTF
DNA: TGTGCCAGCAGCCCAAGACGTGGCAGGGACGACTGGTATGGCTACACCTTC
D: NA
size: many
V: TRBV28
J: TRBJ1-2